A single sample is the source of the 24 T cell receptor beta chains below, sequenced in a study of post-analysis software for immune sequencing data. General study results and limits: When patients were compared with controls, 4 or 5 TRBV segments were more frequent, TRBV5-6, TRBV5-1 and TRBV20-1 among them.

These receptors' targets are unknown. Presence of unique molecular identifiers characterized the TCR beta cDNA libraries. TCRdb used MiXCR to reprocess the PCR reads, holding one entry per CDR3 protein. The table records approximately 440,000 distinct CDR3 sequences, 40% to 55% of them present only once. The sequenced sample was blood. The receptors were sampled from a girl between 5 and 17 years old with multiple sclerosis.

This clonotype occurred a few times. CDR3 in amino acids: CASSHAGTFGGQETIQYF. CDR3 DNA: TGCGCCAGCAGCCACGCTGGGACATTTGGAGGGCAGGAAACCATTCAGTACTTC. The chain combines TRBV4-1 with TRBJ2-4; D is perhaps TRBD1 or TRBD2 (6 bases each). Germline-derived CDR1 and CDR2 are MGHRA and YSYEKL. CDR3 length equals 18 residues. The V gene lost 3 bases and the J gene lost 9 bases, with 27 bases spanning the gap.

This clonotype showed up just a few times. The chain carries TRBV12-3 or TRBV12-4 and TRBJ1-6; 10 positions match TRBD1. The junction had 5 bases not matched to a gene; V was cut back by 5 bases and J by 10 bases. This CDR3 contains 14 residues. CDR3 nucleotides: TGTGCCAGCAGTATGGACAGGGGGGACTCACCCCTCCACTTT. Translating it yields CASSMDRGDSPLHF.

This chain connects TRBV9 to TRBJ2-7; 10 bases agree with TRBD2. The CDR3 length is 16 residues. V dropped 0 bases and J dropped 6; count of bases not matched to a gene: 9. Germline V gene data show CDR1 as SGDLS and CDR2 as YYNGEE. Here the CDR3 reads CASSVGTSGAPTEQYF. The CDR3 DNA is TGTGCCAGCAGCGTAGGGACTAGCGGAGCGCCCACCGAGCAGTACTTC.

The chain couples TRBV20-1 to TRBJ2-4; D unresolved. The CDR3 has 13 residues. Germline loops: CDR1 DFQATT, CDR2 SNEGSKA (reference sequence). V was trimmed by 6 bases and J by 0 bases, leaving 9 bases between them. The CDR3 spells CSAYSLAKNIQYF. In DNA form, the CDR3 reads TGCAGTGCCTATAGCCTAGCCAAAAACATTCAGTACTTC.

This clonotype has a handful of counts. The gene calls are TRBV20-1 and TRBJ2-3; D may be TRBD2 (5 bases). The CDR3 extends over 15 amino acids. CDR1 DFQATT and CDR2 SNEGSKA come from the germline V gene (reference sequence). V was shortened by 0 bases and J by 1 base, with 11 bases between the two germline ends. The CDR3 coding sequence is TGCAGTGCTAGAGATCCGAATAGCGGCACAGATACGCAGTATTTT. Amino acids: CSARDPNSGTDTQYF.

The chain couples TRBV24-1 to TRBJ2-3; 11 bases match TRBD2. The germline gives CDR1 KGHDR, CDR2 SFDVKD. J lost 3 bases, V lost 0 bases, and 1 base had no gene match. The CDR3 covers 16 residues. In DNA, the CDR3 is TGTGCCACCAGTGATTTGCGACTAGCGGGAACAGATACGCAGTATTTT. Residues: CATSDLRLAGTDTQYF.

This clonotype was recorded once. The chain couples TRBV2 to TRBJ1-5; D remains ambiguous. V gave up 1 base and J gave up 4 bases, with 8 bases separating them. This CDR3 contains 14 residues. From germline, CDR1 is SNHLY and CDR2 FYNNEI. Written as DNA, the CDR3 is TGTGCCAGCAGTGAAGATCTGATGAATCAGCCCCAGCATTTT. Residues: CASSEDLMNQPQHF.

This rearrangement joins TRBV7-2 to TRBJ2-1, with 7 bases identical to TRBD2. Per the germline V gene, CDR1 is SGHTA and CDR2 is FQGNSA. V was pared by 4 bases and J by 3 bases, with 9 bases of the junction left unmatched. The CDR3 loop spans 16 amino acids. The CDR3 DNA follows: TGTGCCAGCAGCTCGCAAAAGGCGGGAGACTACAATGAGCAGTTCTTC. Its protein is CASSSQKAGDYNEQFF. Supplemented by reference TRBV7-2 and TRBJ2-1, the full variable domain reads GAGVSQSPSNKVTEKGKDVELRCDPISGHTALYWYRQSLGQGLEFLIYFQGNSAPDKSGLPSDRFSAERTGGSVSTLTIQRTQQEDSAVYLCASSSQKAGDYNEQFFGPGTRLTVL.

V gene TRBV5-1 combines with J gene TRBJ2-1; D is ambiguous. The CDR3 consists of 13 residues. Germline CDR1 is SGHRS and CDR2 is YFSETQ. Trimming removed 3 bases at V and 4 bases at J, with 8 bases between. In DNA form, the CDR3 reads TGCGCCAGCAGCTCCGAACGATACAATGAGCAGTTCTTC. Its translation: CASSSERYNEQFF.

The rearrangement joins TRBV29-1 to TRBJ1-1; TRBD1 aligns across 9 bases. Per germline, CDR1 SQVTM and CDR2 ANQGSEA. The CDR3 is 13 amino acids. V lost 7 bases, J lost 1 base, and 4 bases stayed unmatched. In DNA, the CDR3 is TGCAGCGGCCGACAGGGGGAGAACACTGAAGCTTTCTTT. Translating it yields CSGRQGENTEAFF.

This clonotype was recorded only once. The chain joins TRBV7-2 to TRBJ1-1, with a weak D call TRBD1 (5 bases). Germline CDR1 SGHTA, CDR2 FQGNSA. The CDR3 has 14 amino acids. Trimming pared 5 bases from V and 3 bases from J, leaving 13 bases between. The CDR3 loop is CASSPWGLDTEAFF. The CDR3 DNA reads TGTGCCAGCAGCCCCTGGGGCCTGGACACTGAAGCTTTCTTT.

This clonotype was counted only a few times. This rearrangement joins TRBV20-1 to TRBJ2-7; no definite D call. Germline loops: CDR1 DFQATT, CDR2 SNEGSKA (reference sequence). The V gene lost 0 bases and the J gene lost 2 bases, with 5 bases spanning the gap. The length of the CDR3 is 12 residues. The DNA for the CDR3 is TGCAGTGCTAGAGAGGTGCCCTACGAGCAGTACTTC. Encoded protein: CSAREVPYEQYF.

In DNA form, the CDR3 reads TGCGCCAGCAGCCAAGAGGCGGGGGCGAGCTATGGCTACACCTTC. It is translated as CASSQEAGASYGYTF. V gene TRBV4-1 combines with J gene TRBJ1-2; possible D gene TRBD1, 6 bases. The germline V gene encodes CDR1 MGHRA and CDR2 YSYEKL. The V end was cut by 0 bases, the J end by 4 bases, with 12 bases between. The CDR3 totals 15 residues.

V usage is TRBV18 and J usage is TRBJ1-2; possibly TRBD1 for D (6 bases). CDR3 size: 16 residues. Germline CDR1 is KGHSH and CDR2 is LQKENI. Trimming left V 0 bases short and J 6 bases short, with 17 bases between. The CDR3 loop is CASSPPVRQDFNGYTF. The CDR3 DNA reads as TGTGCCAGCTCACCACCGGTTAGACAGGATTTTAATGGCTACACCTTC.

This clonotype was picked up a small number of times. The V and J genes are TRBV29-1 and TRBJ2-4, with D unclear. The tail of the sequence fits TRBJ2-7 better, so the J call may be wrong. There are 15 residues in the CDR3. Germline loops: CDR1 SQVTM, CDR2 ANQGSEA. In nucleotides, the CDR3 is TGCAGCGTAGAGCTCCCGGGCTATAGAGTTTACGAGCAGTACTTC. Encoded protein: CSVELPGYRVYEQYF.

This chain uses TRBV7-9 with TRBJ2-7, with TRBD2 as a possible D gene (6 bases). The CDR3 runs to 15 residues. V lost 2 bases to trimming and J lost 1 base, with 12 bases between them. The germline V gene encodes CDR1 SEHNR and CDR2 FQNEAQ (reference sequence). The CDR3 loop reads CASSLQAAGSYEQYF. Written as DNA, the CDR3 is TGTGCCAGCAGCTTACAGGCGGCGGGATCCTACGAGCAGTACTTC.

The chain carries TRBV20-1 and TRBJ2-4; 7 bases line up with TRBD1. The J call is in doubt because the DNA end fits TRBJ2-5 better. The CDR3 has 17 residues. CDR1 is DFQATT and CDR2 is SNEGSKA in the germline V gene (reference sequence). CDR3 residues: CSAHPGTEGVGRETQYF. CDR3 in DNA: TGCAGTGCCCACCCAGGGACAGAGGGAGTGGGTAGAGAGACCCAGTACTTC.

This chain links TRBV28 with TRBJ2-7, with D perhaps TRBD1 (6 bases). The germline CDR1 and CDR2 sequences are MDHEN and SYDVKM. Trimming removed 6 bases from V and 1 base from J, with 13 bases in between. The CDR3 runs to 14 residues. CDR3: CASRYRGGSYEQYF. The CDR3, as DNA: TGTGCCAGCAGGTATAGAGGGGGATCCTACGAGCAGTACTTC.

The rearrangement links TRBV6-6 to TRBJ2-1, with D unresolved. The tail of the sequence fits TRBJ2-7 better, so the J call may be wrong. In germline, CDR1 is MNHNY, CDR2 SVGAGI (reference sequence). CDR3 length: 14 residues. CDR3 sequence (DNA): TGTGCCAGCAGTTACCCAGGCGTGAACAATGAGCAGTACTTC. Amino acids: CASSYPGVNNEQYF.

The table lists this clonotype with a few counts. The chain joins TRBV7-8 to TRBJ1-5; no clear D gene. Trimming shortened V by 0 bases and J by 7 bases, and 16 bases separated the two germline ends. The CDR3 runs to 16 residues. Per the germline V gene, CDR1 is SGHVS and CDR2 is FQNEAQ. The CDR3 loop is CASSLAPRSLMQPQHF. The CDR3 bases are TGTGCCAGCAGCTTAGCGCCGAGATCCCTGATGCAGCCCCAGCATTTT.

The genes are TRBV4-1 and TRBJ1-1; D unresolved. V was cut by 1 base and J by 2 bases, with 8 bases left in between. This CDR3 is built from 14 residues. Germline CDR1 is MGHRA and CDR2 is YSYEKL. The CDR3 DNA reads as TGCGCCAGCAGCCAAGCGGGAGGTAACACTGAAGCTTTCTTT. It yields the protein CASSQAGGNTEAFF.

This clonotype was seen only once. CDR3 nucleotides: TGTGCCAGCAGTTTGGAGCGGTGGGCTTTCTTT. Residues: CASSLERWAFF. The chain joins TRBV12-3 or TRBV12-4 to TRBJ1-1, with D unclear. This CDR3 comprises 11 residues. V lost 3 bases, J lost 11 bases, and 10 bases lay in between.

CDR3 nucleotides: TGTGCCAGCAGTTTTGATCCCCGGGAGGGGTGGCACTACGAGCAGTACTTC. Protein: CASSFDPREGWHYEQYF. This chain joins TRBV28 and TRBJ2-7, with 8 bases aligning to TRBD2. CDR1 is MDHEN, CDR2 SYDVKM, per germline. This CDR3 comprises 17 residues. V was pared by 3 bases and J by 3 bases, with 13 bases of the junction left unmatched. Full variable domain (missing parts from reference TRBV28 and TRBJ2-7): DVKVTQSSRYLVKRTGEKVFLECVQDMDHENMFWYRQDPGLGLRLIYFSYDVKMKEKGDIPEGYSVSREKKERFSLILESASTNQTSMYLCASSFDPREGWHYEQYFGPGTRLTVT.

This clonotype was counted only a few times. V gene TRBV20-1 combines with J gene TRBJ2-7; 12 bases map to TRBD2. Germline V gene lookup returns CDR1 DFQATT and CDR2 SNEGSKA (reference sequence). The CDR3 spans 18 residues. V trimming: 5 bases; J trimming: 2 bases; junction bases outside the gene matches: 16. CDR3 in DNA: TGCAGTGCTCGATCCAGACTAGCGGGAGCAGTGTCCCCCTACGAGCAGTACTTC. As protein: CSARSRLAGAVSPYEQYF.